This T cell receptor (beta chain) was captured in a study of shared clonotypes between healthy human individuals. In germline, CDR1 is LNHDA, CDR2 SQIVND (reference sequence). V shed 7 bases, J shed 4 bases, and the junction held 6 bases outside the gene matches. This CDR3 is 13 amino acids long. In the study's own analysis: ImmunoSEQ supplied junction-only sequences lacking quality scores, so filtering was different. TCRdb's table, derived via immunoSEQ multiplex PCR, lists solely in-frame clones and lacks some. V, J and clone size are taken as reported in that table, and D and trimming were inferred from the DNA itself. The sample shows around 440,000 clones, roughly three quarters of them seen only once.

Material for sequencing was PBMCs. The receptor was isolated from a middle-aged woman in good health. Some clones in this sample may be carry-over from other donors' samples. The rearrangement joins TRBV19 to TRBJ2-7; 8 positions match TRBD1. The chain's CDR3 is CASKGTGTYEQYF. CDR3 DNA: TGTGCCAGTAAAGGGACAGGAACGTACGAGCAGTACTTC.